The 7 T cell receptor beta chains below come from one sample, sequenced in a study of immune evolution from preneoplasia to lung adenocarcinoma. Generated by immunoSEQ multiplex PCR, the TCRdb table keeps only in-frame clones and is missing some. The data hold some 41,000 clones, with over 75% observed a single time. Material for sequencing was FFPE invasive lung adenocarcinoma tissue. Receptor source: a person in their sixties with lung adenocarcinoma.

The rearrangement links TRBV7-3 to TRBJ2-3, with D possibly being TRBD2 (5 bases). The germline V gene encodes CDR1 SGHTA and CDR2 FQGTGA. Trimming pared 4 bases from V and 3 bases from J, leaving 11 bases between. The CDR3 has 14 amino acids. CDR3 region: CASSSGLETDTQYF. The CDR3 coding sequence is TGTGCCAGCAGCTCCGGACTGGAAACAGATACGCAGTATTTT.

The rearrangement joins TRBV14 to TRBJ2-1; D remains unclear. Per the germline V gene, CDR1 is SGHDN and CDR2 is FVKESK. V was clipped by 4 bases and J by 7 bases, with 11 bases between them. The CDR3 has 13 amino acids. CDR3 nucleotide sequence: TGTGCCAGCAGCCGAGCTAGGCTTAATGAGCAGTTCTTC. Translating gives CASSRARLNEQFF.

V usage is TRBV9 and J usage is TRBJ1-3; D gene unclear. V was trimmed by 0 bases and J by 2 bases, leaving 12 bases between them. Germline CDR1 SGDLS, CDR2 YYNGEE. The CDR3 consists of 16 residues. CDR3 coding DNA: TGTGCCAGCAGCGTAGGACTACCTAAAGCTGGAAACACCATATATTTT. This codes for CASSVGLPKAGNTIYF.

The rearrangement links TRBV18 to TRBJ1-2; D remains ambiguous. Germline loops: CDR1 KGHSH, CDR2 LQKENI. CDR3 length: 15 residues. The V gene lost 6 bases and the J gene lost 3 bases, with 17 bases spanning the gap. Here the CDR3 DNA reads TGTGCCAGCTCGACAACGGCGGCCGGGGACTATGGCTACACCTTC. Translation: CASSTTAAGDYGYTF.

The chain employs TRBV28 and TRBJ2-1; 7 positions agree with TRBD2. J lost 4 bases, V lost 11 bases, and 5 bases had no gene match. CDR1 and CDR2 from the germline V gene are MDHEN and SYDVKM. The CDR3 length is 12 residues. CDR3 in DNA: TGTGCCTCGCTAGCGGCGTACAATGAGCAGTTCTTC. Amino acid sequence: CASLAAYNEQFF. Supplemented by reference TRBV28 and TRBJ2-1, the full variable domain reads DVKVTQSSRYLVKRTGEKVFLECVQDMDHENMFWYRQDPGLGLRLIYFSYDVKMKEKGDIPEGYSVSREKKERFSLILESASTNQTSMYLCASLAAYNEQFFGPGTRLTVL.

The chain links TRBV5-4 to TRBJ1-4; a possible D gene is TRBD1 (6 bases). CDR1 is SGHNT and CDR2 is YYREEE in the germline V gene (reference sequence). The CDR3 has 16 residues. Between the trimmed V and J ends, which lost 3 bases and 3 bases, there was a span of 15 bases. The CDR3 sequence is CASSSKVGAANEKLFF. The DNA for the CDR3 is TGTGCCAGCAGCTCCAAAGTGGGGGCCGCTAATGAAAAACTGTTTTTT.

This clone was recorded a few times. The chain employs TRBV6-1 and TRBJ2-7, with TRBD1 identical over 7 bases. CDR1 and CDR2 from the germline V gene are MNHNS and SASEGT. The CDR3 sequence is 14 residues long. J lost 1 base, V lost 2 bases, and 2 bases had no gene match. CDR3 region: CASSESRGSYEQYF. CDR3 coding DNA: TGTGCCAGCAGTGAATCCAGGGGGTCCTACGAGCAGTACTTC.